The subject of this entry is one TCR beta chain. Its target is unknown. The source of the sample is a study of Tregs in tolerant kidney transplant recipients. Study findings and constraints: Biological reproducibility was not directly addressed, but technical replication error appeared minimal. Findings come from small patient numbers and require larger validation. Activated donor B cell expansion appeared to reveal the most relevant donor-specific TCRbeta repertoire.

Germline V CDR1 and CDR2: SGHRS, YFSETQ. V lost 0 bases and J lost 3, with 10 bases in between. The CDR3 sequence is 15 residues long. Assay: immunoSEQ multiplex PCR; the TCRdb copy retains only in-frame clones and omits some. In the table there are 90,000 to 150,000 clones, roughly nine tenths of which are singletons. CD4+CD25+CD127- Tregs, CD4+CD25- non-Tregs, CD4 and CD8 cells were sorted. Sequencing input: CD4+ T cells from blood. The V gene is TRBV5-1, the J gene TRBJ1-3, with D uncertain. The clonotype was recovered from a human donor in good health. CDR3 sequence: CASSLEATRGNTIYF. DNA for the CDR3: TGCGCCAGCAGCTTGGAAGCCACACGTGGAAACACCATATATTTT. Full variable domain (rest looked up from reference TRBV5-1 and TRBJ1-3): KAGVTQTPRYLIKTRGQQVTLSCSPISGHRSVSWYQQTPGQGLQFLFEYFSETQRNKGNFPGRFSGRQFSNSRSEMNVSTLELGDSALYLCASSLEATRGNTIYFGEGSWLTVV.